This entry lists 29 T cell receptor beta chains sequenced from one sample in a study of blood T cell repertoires in COVID-19. Repertoires were generated with immunoSEQ multiplex PCR, while TCRdb's copy carries only in-frame clones and drops some. Counted here are about 73,000 clones, 83% occurring once; the ten biggest clones make up roughly 6%. The source material was peripheral blood. Receptors were obtained from a woman in her fifties or sixties with acute or convalescent COVID-19.

This chain connects TRBV6-5 to TRBJ1-5, with D uncertain. In germline, CDR1 is MNHEY, CDR2 SVGAGI. CDR3 length equals 16 residues. The ends were cut back, 0 bases at V and 2 bases at J, with 11 bases in the middle. This CDR3 is CASSYSPAGGNQPQHF. CDR3 bases: TGTGCCAGCAGTTACTCACCCGCCGGGGGCAATCAGCCCCAGCATTTT.

The chain joins TRBV7-2 to TRBJ2-2; no clear D gene. V shed 9 bases and J shed 5 bases, with 13 bases lying between them. Germline values: CDR1 SGHTA, CDR2 FQGNSA. This CDR3 region has 13 residues. Written as DNA, the CDR3 is TGTGCCAGGGCAGAGGTCAATACCGGGGAGCTGTTTTTT. Its translation is CARAEVNTGELFF.

The chain employs TRBV19 and TRBJ1-2; tentative D call: TRBD1 (5 bases). V lost 6 bases and J 1 base, leaving 12 bases between the germline ends. This CDR3 region has 14 residues. In germline, CDR1 is LNHDA, CDR2 SQIVND (reference sequence). The CDR3 nucleotides read TGTGCCAGTAGCGGACACCCGGGTAACTATGGCTACACCTTC. It specifies CASSGHPGNYGYTF. Full variable domain (outside the CDR3, taken from reference TRBV19 and TRBJ1-2): DGGITQSPKYLFRKEGQNVTLSCEQNLNHDAMYWYRQDPGQGLRLIYYSQIVNDFQKGDIAEGYSVSREKKESFPLTVTSAQKNPTAFYLCASSGHPGNYGYTFGSGTRLTVV.

This sequence joins TRBV3-1 (or the pseudogene TRBV3-2) and TRBJ2-3, with D possibly TRBD2 on 6 matching bases. The CDR3 extends over 16 amino acids. V was clipped by 5 bases and J by 1 base, with 16 bases between them. Germline CDR1 LGHDT, CDR2 YNNKEL (reference sequence). CDR3 sequence reads: CASSSQPGLRTDTQYF. The CDR3 nucleotides are TGTGCCAGCAGCTCACAACCGGGACTCCGCACAGATACGCAGTATTTT.

The V and J genes are TRBV7-9 and TRBJ1-1; 9 bases are shared with TRBD1. CDR1 is SEHNR, CDR2 FQNEAQ, per germline (reference sequence). CDR3 length: 16 residues. The trim removed 5 bases at V and 7 bases at J, leaving 14 bases unmatched. The CDR3 reads CASSNSGTGRTSEAFF. The CDR3 DNA reads as TGTGCCAGCAGCAACTCCGGGACAGGGCGTACAAGTGAAGCTTTCTTT.

The V and J genes are TRBV7-3 and TRBJ1-6; 10 bases align to TRBD1. The CDR3 consists of 15 residues. With V trimmed by 1 base and J by 9 bases, 3 bases remained unmatched. The germline gives CDR1 SGHTA, CDR2 FQGTGA. CDR3 DNA: TGTGCCAGCAGCTTAAAGGGGACAGGGGTTTCACCCCTCCACTTT. Amino acids: CASSLKGTGVSPLHF.

This chain connects TRBV7-2 to TRBJ1-6; 8 positions agree with TRBD1. The germline V gene has CDR1 SGHTA and CDR2 FQGNSA. The CDR3 runs to 14 residues. With V trimmed by 1 base and J by 14 bases, 7 bases remained unmatched. The CDR3 protein is CASSLGTGGAALHF. The CDR3 DNA is TGTGCCAGCAGCTTAGGAACAGGGGGGGCAGCCCTCCACTTT.

The chain uses TRBV7-9 and TRBJ2-7; 7 nucleotides match TRBD2. Germline-derived CDR1 and CDR2 are SEHNR and FQNEAQ (reference sequence). The CDR3 is 15 amino acids. J gave up 5 bases and V 4 bases, and 11 bases lay outside the gene matches. The CDR3: CASSSLKIGGNEQYF. The CDR3, as DNA: TGTGCCAGCAGCTCCCTTAAGATCGGGGGGAACGAGCAGTACTTC.

This chain connects TRBV25-1 to TRBJ1-3, with D perhaps TRBD1 (6 bases). This CDR3 comprises 15 residues. Germline CDR1 is MGHDK and CDR2 is SYGVNS. V lost 6 bases and J 1 base, leaving 13 bases between the germline ends. The CDR3 reads CASSQGGGSGNTIYF. The DNA for the CDR3 is TGTGCCAGCAGCCAAGGGGGGGGTTCTGGAAACACCATATATTTT.

The V and J genes are TRBV10-3 and TRBJ1-1, with 7 bases matching TRBD1. Germline V lookup: CDR1 ENHRY, CDR2 SYGVKD. V lost 8 bases, J lost 8 bases, and 11 bases stayed unmatched. The CDR3 runs to 13 residues. CDR3 DNA: TGTGCCATCCTGGACAGGATCCCCAGCGAAGCTTTCTTT. The encoded protein is CAILDRIPSEAFF.

V and J are TRBV23-1 and TRBJ1-2; weak D call: TRBD1 (6 bases). TRBV23-1 is identified as an open reading frame with a role that is uncertain. The CDR3 covers 15 residues. Trimming removed 6 bases at V and 2 bases at J, with 16 bases between. The CDR3, as DNA: TGCGCCAGCAGCCCCCGGACAGATATAAACTATGGCTACACCTTC. Amino acids: CASSPRTDINYGYTF.

The chain links TRBV5-1 to TRBJ2-3; 10 nucleotides agree with TRBD2. Trimming removed 0 bases from V and 10 bases from J; junction bases left unmatched: 8. CDR1 is SGHRS, CDR2 YFSETQ, per germline. This CDR3 contains 15 residues. CDR3 sequence reads: CASSLEGSGGRAQYF. The CDR3 nucleotides read TGCGCCAGCAGCTTGGAAGGTAGCGGGGGGAGAGCGCAGTATTTT.

The V and J genes are TRBV19 and TRBJ2-1; 15 bases agree with TRBD2. This CDR3 region has 17 residues. J lost 8 bases, V lost 5 bases, and 10 bases had no gene match. Germline CDR1 is LNHDA and CDR2 is SQIVND (reference sequence). The CDR3 region has the DNA TGTGCCAGTAGTTTTGGACTAGCGGGGGGGCCAGTCGATGAGCAGTTCTTC. Its protein product is CASSFGLAGGPVDEQFF.

The chain recombines TRBV7-9 with TRBJ1-2; the D gene is possibly TRBD1 (5 bases). With 6 bases removed from V and 4 bases from J, the gap between germline ends came to 12 bases. CDR1 is SEHNR, CDR2 FQNEAQ, per germline (reference sequence). The length of the CDR3 is 13 residues. CDR3 bases: TGTGCCAGCAGTGGCGGGGGGAGCTATGGCTACACCTTC. Translation gives CASSGGGSYGYTF.

The V and J genes are TRBV3-1 (or the pseudogene TRBV3-2) and TRBJ1-2; D might be TRBD1 (5 bases). From germline, CDR1 is LGHDT and CDR2 YNNKEL (reference sequence). Trimming removed 5 bases at V and 4 bases at J, with 14 bases between. The CDR3 length is 14 residues. CDR3 sequence (DNA): TGTGCCAGCAGCTTCGCGGGGGGAGCCTATGGCTACACCTTC. This encodes CASSFAGGAYGYTF.

The gene calls are TRBV19 and TRBJ1-5; 7 bases are a match to TRBD1. The germline CDR1 and CDR2 sequences are LNHDA and SQIVND (reference sequence). V gave up 5 bases and J gave up 5 bases; unmatched junction bases: 9. The CDR3 loop spans 15 amino acids. This chain's CDR3 is CASSSYVTGYQPQHF. DNA of the CDR3: TGTGCCAGTAGTTCCTATGTGACAGGGTATCAGCCCCAGCATTTT.

The chain has TRBV9 and TRBJ2-5; 8 nucleotides line up with TRBD2. The germline V gene has CDR1 SGDLS and CDR2 YYNGEE. Trimming took 0 bases from V and 5 from J; bases not matched to a gene: 3. The CDR3 is 14 amino acids. The CDR3 coding sequence is TGTGCCAGCAGCGTAGCTACGGGAGGGGAGACCCAGTACTTC. This encodes CASSVATGGETQYF.

The chain recombines TRBV29-1 with TRBJ2-1; 7 bases agree with TRBD1. The J segment lost 9 bases and the V segment lost 6 bases, leaving 14 bases of the junction unmatched. The CDR3 contains 14 residues. Germline CDR1 SQVTM, CDR2 ANQGSEA. The CDR3 loop reads CSVQQGTASVEQFF. The CDR3 region has the DNA TGCAGCGTCCAACAGGGGACGGCTTCGGTTGAGCAGTTCTTC.

This sequence joins TRBV6-4 and TRBJ1-1, with D possibly matching TRBD1 (5 bases). The V end was cut by 3 bases, the J end by 0 bases, with 5 bases between. This CDR3 comprises 13 residues. CDR1 and CDR2 (germline): MRHNA, SNTAGT. CDR3: CASSEQVNTEAFF. The CDR3 nucleotides are TGTGCCAGCAGTGAACAGGTGAACACTGAAGCTTTCTTT.

The V gene is TRBV19, the J gene TRBJ2-4; TRBD1 agrees at 8 bases. The CDR3 contains 17 residues. V lost 4 bases and J lost 2; bases outside the gene matches: 10. CDR1 and CDR2 (germline): LNHDA, SQIVND (reference sequence). CDR3 amino acids: CASSTTGTGTSKNIQYF. The CDR3 DNA reads as TGTGCCAGTAGTACCACCGGGACAGGAACCTCCAAAAACATTCAGTACTTC. Looking up the rest from reference TRBV19 and TRBJ2-4 gives the full variable domain: DGGITQSPKYLFRKEGQNVTLSCEQNLNHDAMYWYRQDPGQGLRLIYYSQIVNDFQKGDIAEGYSVSREKKESFPLTVTSAQKNPTAFYLCASSTTGTGTSKNIQYFGAGTRLSVL.

The chain combines TRBV6-6 with TRBJ1-3; a possible D gene is TRBD1 (5 bases). CDR3 size: 16 residues. Germline values: CDR1 MNHNY, CDR2 SVGAGI (reference sequence). Trimming took off 3 bases at V and 0 bases at J, with 12 bases between the two ends. CDR3 DNA: TGTGCCAGCAGTTATGTGCAGGGCCTCTCTGGAAACACCATATATTTT. Protein: CASSYVQGLSGNTIYF.

In DNA form, the CDR3 reads TGTGCCAGTAGCCCGATGGGAGCGGTCACAGATACGCAGTATTTT. Encoded protein: CASSPMGAVTDTQYF. The chain carries TRBV19 and TRBJ2-3; D is possibly TRBD2 (5 bases). Trimming removed 6 bases from V and 2 bases from J, with 15 bases in between. Germline lookup yields CDR1 LNHDA and CDR2 SQIVND (reference sequence). The CDR3 runs to 15 residues.

The rearrangement joins TRBV19 to TRBJ1-6; 7 nucleotides align to TRBD1. The CDR3 has 14 amino acids. In germline, CDR1 is LNHDA, CDR2 SQIVND (reference sequence). The V gene end was trimmed by 6 bases and the J gene end by 7 bases; junction bases not matched to a gene: 6. The DNA for the CDR3 is TGTGCCAGTAGCCCCGTAGGGGGCAATTCACCCCTCCACTTT. The encoded protein is CASSPVGGNSPLHF.

This chain links TRBV5-1 with TRBJ1-1; TRBD1 matches at 10 bases. Germline CDR1 reads SGHRS; CDR2 reads YFSETQ. V lost 4 bases to trimming and J lost 3 bases; unmatched junction nucleotides: 9. The CDR3 covers 16 residues. The CDR3 nucleotides are TGCGCCAGCAGCCCGACCGGGACAGGGGTGGACACTGAAGCTTTCTTT. Translated, it gives CASSPTGTGVDTEAFF.

The chain is built from TRBV18 and TRBJ2-7, with 7 positions matching TRBD2. This CDR3 has 15 amino acids. V gave up 3 bases and J gave up 0 bases; unmatched junction bases: 5. The V gene's germline CDR1 is KGHSH and CDR2 LQKENI. CDR3 bases: TGTGCCAGCTCACCGGGAGCGGGGTACTCCTACGAGCAGTACTTC. It encodes CASSPGAGYSYEQYF. Filled out from reference TRBV18 and TRBJ2-7, the complete variable domain reads NAGVMQNPRHLVRRRGQEARLRCSPMKGHSHVYWYRQLPEEGLKFMVYLQKENIIDESGMPKERFSAEFPKEGPSILRIQQVVRGDSAAYFCASSPGAGYSYEQYFGPGTRLTVT.

The chain is built from TRBV7-9 and TRBJ1-5, with TRBD1 as a possible D gene (6 bases). This CDR3 contains 13 residues. V shed 5 bases and J shed 5 bases, with 10 bases lying between them. Germline values: CDR1 SEHNR, CDR2 FQNEAQ (reference sequence). Here the CDR3 DNA reads TGTGCCAGCAGCCAGCAGGGGTATCAGCCCCAGCATTTT. Its translation: CASSQQGYQPQHF.

The J gene is TRBJ1-6, the V gene TRBV5-1, with D unclear. V dropped 0 bases and J dropped 7 bases, with 8 bases sitting between them. There are 14 residues in the CDR3. The V gene's germline CDR1 is SGHRS and CDR2 YFSETQ. As DNA, the CDR3 is TGCGCCAGCAGCTTGGTACAGACCAATTCACCCCTCCACTTT. It codes for CASSLVQTNSPLHF.

The CDR3 spells CASSAGGLSTEAFF. DNA for the CDR3: TGTGCCAGCAGTGCGGGAGGGTTATCCACTGAAGCTTTCTTT. This chain uses TRBV9 with TRBJ1-1; the D is unclear. CDR1 is SGDLS and CDR2 is YYNGEE in the germline V gene. The CDR3 sequence is 14 residues long. V was trimmed by 5 bases and J by 4 bases, leaving 15 bases between them.

The V gene is TRBV6-5, the J gene TRBJ2-5; TRBD2 matches 9 bases. The CDR3 sequence is 15 residues long. Per germline, CDR1 MNHEY and CDR2 SVGAGI. J gave up 4 bases and V 4 bases, and 7 bases lay outside the gene matches. The CDR3 DNA reads as TGTGCCAGCAGTTCCCCGGCGGGGGGGGCAGAGACCCAGTACTTC. It is translated as CASSSPAGGAETQYF.